This TCR beta chain was sequenced during a study of long-term antiretroviral therapy in people with HIV. Version v3.0 of the immunoSEQ assay was performed at survey level. Generated by immunoSEQ multiplex PCR, the TCRdb table keeps only in-frame clones and is missing some. The sample lists tens of thousands of clones; about 87% were seen once. V was pared by 4 bases and J by 4 bases, with 15 bases between. This CDR3 comprises 15 residues. From germline, CDR1 is SGHAT and CDR2 FQNNGV. This sequence was found in a woman younger than 30 with HIV. The source was unsorted PBMCs, collected 1.8 years after starting antiretroviral therapy. V usage is TRBV11-2 and J usage is TRBJ2-3; D is uncertain. The CDR3: CASSSDWGASDTQYF. The CDR3, as DNA: TGTGCCAGCAGCTCCGACTGGGGTGCCTCAGATACGCAGTATTTT.